The entry below describes one T cell receptor (beta chain). This clonotype was recorded at least ten times. The clone's antigen remains unknown. There are no base qualities to consult, and no much larger clone falls within one base. This sample is part of a study of identical twins (dated by TCRdb to the mid-2010s). Looking at the study overall: To test whether fetal clonotypes persist, the study used deep sequencing on TCR alpha and beta repertoires from monozygotic twins, unrelated adults of various ages, and cord blood. To rule out contamination, the twin experiments were replicated at different times with different library preparation protocols.

The paper as a whole reports these results and caveats: A weaker excess of twin sharing was found in beta out-of-frame sequences because the signal-to-noise ratio was lowered by fewer shared sequences. Abundant cord blood beta clonotypes carried fewer insertions; young adult naive repertoires showed a weaker similar trend, while memory repertoires showed none. Compared with coincidental sharing between unrelated individuals, an excess of low generation-probability sequences was observed among out-of-frame TCR alpha sequences shared between twins. Zero-insertion analyses could be partly confounded by invariant T cells such as MAIT and iNKT, though diverse VJ usage argued against such confounding for most clonotypes. In monozygotic twins, recombination models systematically underestimated out-of-frame TCR alpha sharing, but the models matched the sharing seen between unrelated individuals. Because the same donors could not be followed over many years, the conclusions relied on cross-sectional statistical analysis.

The method behind the library was 5' RACE. The sequencer listed for this sample is Illumina HiSeq 2000. Template switching added a universal primer binding site, and the final cDNA carried a unique molecular identifier that allowed TCR cDNA molecules to be counted accurately. Specific primers in the conserved constant-segment region were used to synthesize first-strand cDNA for TCR alpha and beta chains. To control for contamination, every cDNA library carried two barcodes: a SMART-Mk sample barcode plus Illumina barcodes. Two successive PCR steps introduced TruSeq adapter sequences along with Illumina sample barcodes. The Illumina HiSeq platform was used with custom primers to sequence TCR alpha and beta cDNA libraries. The authors' pipeline ran thus. Raw reads were processed with MiGEC to extract unique molecular identifiers, and MiXCR was used to determine CDR3 positions. Recombination models were inferred per individual with the repgenHMM and IGoR tools using an EM algorithm. Shared clonotype analysis was performed with the tcR package in R, normalizing sharing by the product of cloneset sizes. To study raw recombination free of thymic and clonal selection effects, out-of-frame nonproductive sequences were analyzed. The raw public reads went through TCRdb reprocessing: fastp at Q25, MiXCR clone calling, in-frame beta chains kept. CDR3 protein duplicates are merged, each entry listing the most common genes and DNA. V and J calls and clone size were set by TCRdb, not the authors. For this sample the table gives under 250,000 distinct CDR3 sequences, of which roughly 7.5% were detected only once. The ten largest clones add up to roughly 2% of the sample.

Every donor was a healthy Caucasian. The twin cohort consisted of three pairs of female monozygotic twins, all aged roughly 18 to 29 years. Using Miltenyi CD45RO+ enrichment and human naive T-cell isolation kits, memory (CD45RO+) and naive T cells were isolated from PBMC. The sample was also reused in another study, on yellow fever vaccine responses in identical twins. As that second study puts it: According to the authors, in identical twins the way T cells responded to vaccination appeared partly convergent and partly personalized. Focusing on identical twins, the study followed the T cell clones that responded to the vaccine, and did so with precision.

Sequencing was performed on memory (CD45RO+) T cells sorted from blood. Per the publication, the cell subset or site label means: CD45RO+ enriched T cells. This receptor was obtained from a woman aged 18-30 years in good health.

The nucleotides read TGTGCCAGCAGCACAGGGCTCTACGAGCAGTACTTC. This gives the protein CASSTGLYEQYF. The V and J genes are TRBV12-3 or TRBV12-4 and TRBJ2-7; TRBD1 might be the D gene, on 6 matching bases. CDR3 length: 12 amino acids, cysteine to phenylalanine. Left in the record is the CDR3 DNA by itself, 36 bases read in frame from the first base. The junction carries 9 bases between V and J, which are trimmed by 6 bases and 3 bases respectively.